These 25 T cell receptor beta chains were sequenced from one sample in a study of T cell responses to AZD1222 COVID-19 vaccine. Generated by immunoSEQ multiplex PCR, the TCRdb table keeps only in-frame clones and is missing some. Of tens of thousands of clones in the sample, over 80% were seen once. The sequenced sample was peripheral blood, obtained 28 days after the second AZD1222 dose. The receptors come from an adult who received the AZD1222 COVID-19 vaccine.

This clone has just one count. In nucleotides, the CDR3 is TGTGCCAGCAGTCTTAGACTAGCGGGAGGTGAGACCCAGTACTTC. Protein sequence: CASSLRLAGGETQYF. The chain links TRBV3-1 (or the pseudogene TRBV3-2) to TRBJ2-5; 13 nucleotides line up with TRBD2. CDR3 length equals 15 residues. The germline V gene encodes CDR1 LGHDT and CDR2 YNNKEL (reference sequence). With 6 bases clipped from V and 5 bases from J, the junction kept 6 bases outside the gene matches.

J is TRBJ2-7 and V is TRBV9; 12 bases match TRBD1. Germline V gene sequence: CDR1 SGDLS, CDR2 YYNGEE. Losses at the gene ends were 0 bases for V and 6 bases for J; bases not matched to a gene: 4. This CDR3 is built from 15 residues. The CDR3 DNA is TGTGCCAGCAGCGTAGGGGACAGGGGGCTGGGCGAGCAGTACTTC. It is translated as CASSVGDRGLGEQYF.

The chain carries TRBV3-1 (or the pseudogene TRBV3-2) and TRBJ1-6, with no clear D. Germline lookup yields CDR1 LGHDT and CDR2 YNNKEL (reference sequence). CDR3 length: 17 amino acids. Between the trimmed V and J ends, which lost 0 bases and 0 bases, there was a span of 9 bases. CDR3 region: CASSQDRGSSYNSPLHF. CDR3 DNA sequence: TGTGCCAGCAGCCAAGATCGCGGGAGCTCCTATAATTCACCCCTCCACTTT.

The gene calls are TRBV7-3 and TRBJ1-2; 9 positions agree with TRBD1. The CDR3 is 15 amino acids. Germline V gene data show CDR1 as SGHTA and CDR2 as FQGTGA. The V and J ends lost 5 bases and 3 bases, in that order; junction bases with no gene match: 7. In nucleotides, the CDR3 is TGTGCCAGCAGCGGGGAGACAGGGGGGTACTATGGCTACACCTTC. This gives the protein CASSGETGGYYGYTF.

Written as DNA, the CDR3 is TGCGCCAGCAGCCTACAGGGGGGAGCTAACTATGGCTACACCTTC. This gives the protein CASSLQGGANYGYTF. The rearrangement joins TRBV5-1 to TRBJ1-2; 8 bases align to TRBD1. V trimming: 4 bases; J trimming: 0 bases; junction bases outside the gene matches: 5. Per the germline V gene, CDR1 is SGHRS and CDR2 is YFSETQ. This CDR3 contains 15 residues.

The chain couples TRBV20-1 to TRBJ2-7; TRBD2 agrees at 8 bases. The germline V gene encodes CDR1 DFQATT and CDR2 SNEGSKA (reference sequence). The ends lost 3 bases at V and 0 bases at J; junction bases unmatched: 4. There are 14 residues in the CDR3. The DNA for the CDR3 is TGCAGTGCTAGTAGCGGGGCCGACTCCTACGAGCAGTACTTC. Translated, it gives CSASSGADSYEQYF.

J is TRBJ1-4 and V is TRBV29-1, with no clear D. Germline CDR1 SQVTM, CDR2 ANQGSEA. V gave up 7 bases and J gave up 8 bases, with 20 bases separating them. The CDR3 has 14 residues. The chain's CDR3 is CSAATRAGEEKLFF. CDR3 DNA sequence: TGCAGCGCAGCGACGCGGGCAGGCGAAGAAAAACTGTTTTTT. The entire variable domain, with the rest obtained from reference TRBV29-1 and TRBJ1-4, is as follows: SAVISQKPSRDICQRGTSLTIQCQVDSQVTMMFWYRQQPGQSLTLIATANQGSEATYESGFVIDKFPISRPNLTFSTLTVSNMSPEDSSIYLCSAATRAGEEKLFFGSGTQLSVL.

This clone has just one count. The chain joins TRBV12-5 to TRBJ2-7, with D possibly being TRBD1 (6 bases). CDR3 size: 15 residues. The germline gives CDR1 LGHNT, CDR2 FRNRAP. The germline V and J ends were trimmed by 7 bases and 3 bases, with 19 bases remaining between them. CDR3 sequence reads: CASAKQGGVVYEQYF. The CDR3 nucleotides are TGTGCTAGTGCCAAACAGGGTGGCGTGGTCTACGAGCAGTACTTC.

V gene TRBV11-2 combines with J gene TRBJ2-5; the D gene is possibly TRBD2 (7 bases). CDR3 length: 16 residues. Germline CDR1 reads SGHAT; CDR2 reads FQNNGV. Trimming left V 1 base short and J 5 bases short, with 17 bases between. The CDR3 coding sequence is TGTGCCAGCAGCTTAGGTTCGGTGGGAGGGGGGGAGACCCAGTACTTC. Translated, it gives CASSLGSVGGGETQYF. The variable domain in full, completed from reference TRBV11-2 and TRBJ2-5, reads EAGVAQSPRYKIIEKRQSVAFWCNPISGHATLYWYQQILGQGPKLLIQFQNNGVVDDSQLPKDRFSAERLKGVDSTLKIQPAKLEDSAVYLCASSLGSVGGGETQYFGPGTRLLVL.

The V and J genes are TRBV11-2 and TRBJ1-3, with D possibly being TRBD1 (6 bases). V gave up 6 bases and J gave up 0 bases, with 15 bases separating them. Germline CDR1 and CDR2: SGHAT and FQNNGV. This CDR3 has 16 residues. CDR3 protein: CASRATRDNSGNTIYF. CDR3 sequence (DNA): TGTGCCAGCAGAGCAACTCGGGACAACTCTGGAAACACCATATATTTT.

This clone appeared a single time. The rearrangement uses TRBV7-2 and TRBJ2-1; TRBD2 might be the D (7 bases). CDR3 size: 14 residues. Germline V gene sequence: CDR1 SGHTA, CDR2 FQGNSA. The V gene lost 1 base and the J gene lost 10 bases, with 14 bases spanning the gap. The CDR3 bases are TGTGCCAGCAGCTTAGGATGGGGGGGCAACGAGCAGTTCTTC. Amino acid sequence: CASSLGWGGNEQFF.

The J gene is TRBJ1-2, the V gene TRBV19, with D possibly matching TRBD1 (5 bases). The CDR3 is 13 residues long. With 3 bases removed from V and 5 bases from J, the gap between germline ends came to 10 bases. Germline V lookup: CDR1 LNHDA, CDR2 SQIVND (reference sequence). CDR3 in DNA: TGTGCCAGTAGTATCCCAGGGAGGTATGGCTACACCTTC. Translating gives CASSIPGRYGYTF.

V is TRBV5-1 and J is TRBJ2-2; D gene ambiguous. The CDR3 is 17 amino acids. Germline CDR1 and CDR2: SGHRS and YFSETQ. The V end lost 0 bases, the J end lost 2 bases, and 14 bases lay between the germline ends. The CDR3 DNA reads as TGCGCCAGCAGCTTGGCTCCGACACACAGAAACACCGGGGAGCTGTTTTTT. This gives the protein CASSLAPTHRNTGELFF.

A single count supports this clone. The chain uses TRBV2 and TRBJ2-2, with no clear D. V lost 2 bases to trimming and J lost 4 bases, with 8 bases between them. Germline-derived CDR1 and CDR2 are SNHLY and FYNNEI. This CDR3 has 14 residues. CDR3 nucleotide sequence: TGTGCCAGCAGTGAACTGCCCAGCACCGGGGAGCTGTTTTTT. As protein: CASSELPSTGELFF.

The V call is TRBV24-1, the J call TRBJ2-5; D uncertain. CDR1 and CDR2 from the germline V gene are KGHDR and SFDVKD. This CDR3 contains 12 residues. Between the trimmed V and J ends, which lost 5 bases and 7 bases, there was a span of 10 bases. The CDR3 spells CATSVPYGTQYF. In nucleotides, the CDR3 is TGTGCCACCAGTGTTCCTTATGGGACCCAGTACTTC.

In DNA form, the CDR3 reads TGTGCCAGCAGTTTAGGGACAGGGGCAACTTACGAGCAGTACTTC. Its translation: CASSLGTGATYEQYF. This chain connects TRBV27 to TRBJ2-7; TRBD1 agrees at 10 bases. Germline CDR1 and CDR2: MNHEY and SMNVEV (reference sequence). This CDR3 contains 15 residues. Unmatched junction bases numbered 5, after V lost 2 bases and J lost 4 bases.

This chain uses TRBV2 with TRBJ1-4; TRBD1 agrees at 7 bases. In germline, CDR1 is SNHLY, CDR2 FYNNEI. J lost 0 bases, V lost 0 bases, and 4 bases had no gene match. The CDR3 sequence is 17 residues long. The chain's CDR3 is CASSEAEQGPTNEKLFF. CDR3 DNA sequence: TGTGCCAGCAGTGAAGCCGAACAGGGGCCAACTAATGAAAAACTGTTTTTT.

The CDR3 coding sequence is TGCGCCAGCAGCTTGGCCATGGACGAGCAGTACTTC. Its protein product is CASSLAMDEQYF. The chain combines TRBV5-1 with TRBJ2-7, with D unclear. Germline CDR1 and CDR2: SGHRS and YFSETQ. The CDR3 runs 12 residues. Trimming removed 0 bases at V and 5 bases at J, with 6 bases between.

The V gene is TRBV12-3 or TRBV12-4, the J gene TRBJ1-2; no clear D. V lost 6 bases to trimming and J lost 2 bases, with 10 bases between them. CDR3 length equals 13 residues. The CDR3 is CASRGRENYGYTF. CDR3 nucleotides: TGTGCCAGCAGGGGCCGGGAGAACTATGGCTACACCTTC.

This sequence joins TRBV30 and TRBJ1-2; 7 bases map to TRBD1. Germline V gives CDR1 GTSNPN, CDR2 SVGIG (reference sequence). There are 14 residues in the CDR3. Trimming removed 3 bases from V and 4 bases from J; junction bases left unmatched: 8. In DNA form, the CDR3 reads TGTGCCTGGAGCGCTCTGGGACAGCTCTATGGCTACACCTTC. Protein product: CAWSALGQLYGYTF.

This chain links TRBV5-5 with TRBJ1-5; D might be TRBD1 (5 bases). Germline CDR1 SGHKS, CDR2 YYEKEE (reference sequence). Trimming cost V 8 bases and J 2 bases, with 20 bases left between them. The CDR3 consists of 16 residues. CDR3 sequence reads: CASKTGVARRNQPQHF. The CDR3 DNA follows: TGTGCCAGTAAAACGGGGGTAGCTCGCCGCAATCAGCCCCAGCATTTT.

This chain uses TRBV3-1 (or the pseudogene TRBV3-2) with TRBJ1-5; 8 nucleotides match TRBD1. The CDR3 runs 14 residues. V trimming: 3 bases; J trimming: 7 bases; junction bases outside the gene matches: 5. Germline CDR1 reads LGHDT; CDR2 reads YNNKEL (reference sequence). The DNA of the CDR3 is TGTGCCAGCAGCCAGGACAGGGAGGGACAGCCCCAGCATTTT. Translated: CASSQDREGQPQHF.

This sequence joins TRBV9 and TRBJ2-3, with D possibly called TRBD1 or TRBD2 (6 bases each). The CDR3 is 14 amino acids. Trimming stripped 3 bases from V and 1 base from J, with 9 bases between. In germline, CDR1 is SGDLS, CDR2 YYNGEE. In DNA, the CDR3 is TGTGCCAGCAGCGGGGGGGCTGGCACAGATACGCAGTATTTT. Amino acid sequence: CASSGGAGTDTQYF.

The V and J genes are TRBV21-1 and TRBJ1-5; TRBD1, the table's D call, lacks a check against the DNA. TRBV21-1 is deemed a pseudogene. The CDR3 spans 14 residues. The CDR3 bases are TGTGCCAGCAGCGCCCGGGACAGTAATCAGCCCCAGCATTTT. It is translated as CASSARDSNQPQHF.

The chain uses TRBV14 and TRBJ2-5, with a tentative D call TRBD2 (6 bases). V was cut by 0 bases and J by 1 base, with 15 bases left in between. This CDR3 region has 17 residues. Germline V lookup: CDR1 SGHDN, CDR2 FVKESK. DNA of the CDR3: TGTGCCAGCAGCCAAGATTTCTACGGGGGTACCCAAGAGACCCAGTACTTC. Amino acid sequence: CASSQDFYGGTQETQYF.